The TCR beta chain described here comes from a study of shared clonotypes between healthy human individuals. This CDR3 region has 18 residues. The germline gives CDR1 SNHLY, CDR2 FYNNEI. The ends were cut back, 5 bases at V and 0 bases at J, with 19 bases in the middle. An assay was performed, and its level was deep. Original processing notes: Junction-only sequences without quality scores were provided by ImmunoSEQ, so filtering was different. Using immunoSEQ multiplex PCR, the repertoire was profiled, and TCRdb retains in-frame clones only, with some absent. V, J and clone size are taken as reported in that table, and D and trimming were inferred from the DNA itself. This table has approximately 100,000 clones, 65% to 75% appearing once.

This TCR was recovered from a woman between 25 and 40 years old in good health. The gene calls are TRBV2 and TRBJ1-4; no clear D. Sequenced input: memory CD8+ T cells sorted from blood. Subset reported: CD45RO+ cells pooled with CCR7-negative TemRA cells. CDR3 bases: TGTGCCAGCAGTTTGCTGGACCCGGGGTCGGCAACTAATGAAAAACTGTTTTTT. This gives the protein CASSLLDPGSATNEKLFF.